Following are 32 T cell receptor beta chains from one sample sequenced in a study of blood T cell repertoires in COVID-19. Measured with immunoSEQ multiplex PCR; TCRdb has only the in-frame clones, and not every one. The sample yields about 150,000 clones, approximately 86% seen once. Sequencing used peripheral blood. The receptors shown here come from a man in his 60s with COVID-19, enrolled during active disease.

This sequence joins TRBV15 and TRBJ1-2; 10 nucleotides align to TRBD1. Trimming removed 3 bases from V and 7 bases from J; junction bases left unmatched: 5. The CDR3 loop spans 14 amino acids. The germline CDR1 and CDR2 sequences are LNHNV and YYDKDF (reference sequence). The CDR3 nucleotides read TGTGCCACCAGCAGCGACAGGGGGCGGTCTGGCTACACCTTC. Residues: CATSSDRGRSGYTF.

This clone was seen only a few times. The chain is built from TRBV6-4 and TRBJ1-3, with unresolved D. Trimming took 4 bases from V and 4 from J, leaving 8 bases between them. The CDR3 consists of 13 residues. Germline values: CDR1 MRHNA, CDR2 SNTAGT. The CDR3 DNA reads TGTGCCAGCAGTGCCAACAGAGGAAACACCATATATTTT. This encodes CASSANRGNTIYF.

This clone has a single count. The chain has TRBV29-1 and TRBJ2-5; tentatively, D is TRBD1 (6 bases). Germline V gene sequence: CDR1 SQVTM, CDR2 ANQGSEA. Trimming shortened V by 2 bases and J by 7 bases, and 17 bases separated the two germline ends. The CDR3 covers 14 residues. This CDR3 is CSVEPGATVGTQYF. DNA of the CDR3: TGCAGCGTTGAACCAGGGGCGACTGTTGGGACCCAGTACTTC.

The CDR3 is CASSQEGQSQHF. The CDR3 DNA is TGTGCCAGCAGCCAAGAAGGACAGTCCCAGCATTTT. This chain uses TRBV3-1 (or the pseudogene TRBV3-2) with TRBJ1-5, with D possibly being TRBD1 (6 bases). The CDR3 is 12 residues long. V was trimmed by 0 bases and J by 11 bases, leaving 8 bases between them. Per the germline V gene, CDR1 is LGHDT and CDR2 is YNNKEL (reference sequence).

This sequence joins TRBV6-6 and TRBJ1-2; 7 bases fit TRBD1. The CDR3 loop spans 14 amino acids. The germline gives CDR1 MNHNY, CDR2 SVGAGI (reference sequence). V trimming: 2 bases; J trimming: 7 bases; junction bases outside the gene matches: 7. DNA for the CDR3: TGTGCCAGCAGTTACCAGGCAGACAGGGCTGGCTACACCTTC. Translation gives CASSYQADRAGYTF.

V and J are TRBV20-1 and TRBJ2-7; the D is unclear. CDR3 size: 13 residues. CDR1 is DFQATT and CDR2 is SNEGSKA in the germline V gene (reference sequence). Trimming cost V 3 bases and J 0 bases, with 9 bases left between them. CDR3 DNA: TGCAGTGCTAGTATCTATAGCTCCTACGAGCAGTACTTC. Translating it yields CSASIYSSYEQYF.

The V and J genes are TRBV6-5 and TRBJ1-4; a possible D gene is TRBD1 (5 bases). The germline V gene has CDR1 MNHEY and CDR2 SVGAGI. CDR3 size: 14 residues. V was pared by 6 bases and J by 5 bases, with 13 bases between. The CDR3 loop is CASRRDSRNEKLFF. In DNA form, the CDR3 reads TGTGCCAGCAGGCGGGACTCGAGGAATGAAAAACTGTTTTTT.

The sample holds one count of this clone. J is TRBJ2-5 and V is TRBV6-1; TRBD2 agrees at 8 bases. Trimming took 4 bases from V and 5 from J; bases not matched to a gene: 18. This CDR3 has 18 amino acids. CDR1 is MNHNS, CDR2 SASEGT, per germline. Here the CDR3 DNA reads TGTGCCAGCAGTGGCCGGGGGGGATCGCGGGAGTTGTGGGAGACCCAGTACTTC. It translates to CASSGRGGSRELWETQYF.

V and J are TRBV28 and TRBJ1-1; 7 nucleotides agree with TRBD1. V shed 6 bases and J 0 bases; nucleotides not matched to a gene: 4. Per the germline V gene, CDR1 is MDHEN and CDR2 is SYDVKM. The CDR3 is 14 residues long. The CDR3 loop reads CASRQGFMNTEAFF. As DNA, the CDR3 is TGTGCCAGCAGACAGGGGTTTATGAACACTGAAGCTTTCTTT. Looking up the rest from reference TRBV28 and TRBJ1-1 gives the full variable domain: DVKVTQSSRYLVKRTGEKVFLECVQDMDHENMFWYRQDPGLGLRLIYFSYDVKMKEKGDIPEGYSVSREKKERFSLILESASTNQTSMYLCASRQGFMNTEAFFGQGTRLTVV.

The chain links TRBV9 to TRBJ1-6, with 7 bases lining up with TRBD1. In germline, CDR1 is SGDLS, CDR2 YYNGEE. This CDR3 contains 17 residues. V lost 4 bases, J lost 0 bases, and 7 bases stayed unmatched. DNA of the CDR3: TGTGCCAGCAGCTCGGGACAGCCGAGCTCCTATAATTCACCCCTCCACTTT. Translated: CASSSGQPSSYNSPLHF.

This clone was counted only a few times. The chain carries TRBV7-9 and TRBJ1-1, with D unclear. The germline V gene has CDR1 SEHNR and CDR2 FQNEAQ (reference sequence). The CDR3 sequence is 13 residues long. Trimming took 0 bases from V and 7 from J, leaving 9 bases between them. CDR3 coding DNA: TGTGCCAGCAGCTTAGCAGTAGGAGTTGAAGCTTTCTTT. This codes for CASSLAVGVEAFF.

This CDR3 is CASSSPRTGGNEQFF. CDR3 DNA: TGTGCCAGTAGTAGCCCCCGGACAGGGGGCAATGAGCAGTTCTTC. This chain uses TRBV19 with TRBJ2-1; TRBD1 agrees at 10 bases. After removal of 4 bases from V and 6 bases from J, the junction contained 6 bases not matched to a gene. Germline CDR1 LNHDA, CDR2 SQIVND (reference sequence). The CDR3 spans 15 residues.

The chain carries TRBV29-1 and TRBJ2-1; 8 bases agree with TRBD2. Per germline, CDR1 SQVTM and CDR2 ANQGSEA. The CDR3 totals 16 residues. CDR3 coding DNA: TGCATCAACCTCAACCCCGACGGGGGGGCCTACAATGAGCAGTTCTTC. This codes for CINLNPDGGAYNEQFF.

This clone was observed once. V is TRBV6-5 and J is TRBJ1-4, with a weak D call TRBD1 (6 bases). Germline CDR1 MNHEY, CDR2 SVGAGI. The CDR3 loop spans 16 amino acids. Trimming left V 0 bases short and J 7 bases short, with 15 bases between. CDR3 sequence (DNA): TGTGCCAGCAGTTACTCGGGGGCCGGTTCGGGTGAAAAACTGTTTTTT. Its translation: CASSYSGAGSGEKLFF.

This clone was observed a handful of times. Here the CDR3 reads CASSNREGGGTEAFF. As DNA, the CDR3 is TGCGCCAGCAGCAATAGAGAGGGAGGTGGAACTGAAGCTTTCTTT. The chain is built from TRBV5-1 and TRBJ1-1; D gene ambiguous. From germline, CDR1 is SGHRS and CDR2 YFSETQ. Trimming took 4 bases from V and 5 from J, leaving 18 bases between them. The length of the CDR3 is 15 residues.

This chain joins TRBV7-9 and TRBJ1-6; perhaps TRBD1 as D (6 bases). The germline CDR1 and CDR2 sequences are SEHNR and FQNEAQ (reference sequence). V lost 5 bases, J lost 8 bases, and 16 bases lay in between. This CDR3 has 15 residues. The CDR3 reads CASSAGHRDYSPLHF. In DNA, the CDR3 is TGTGCCAGCAGCGCTGGACACAGGGATTATTCACCCCTCCACTTT.

This chain joins TRBV4-2 and TRBJ2-7, with a weak D call TRBD2 (6 bases). CDR1 and CDR2 (germline): LGHNA, YNFKEQ. CDR3 length: 14 amino acids. The V gene lost 1 base and the J gene lost 2 bases, with 9 bases spanning the gap. The CDR3 DNA is TGTGCCAGCAGCCAAGGACTAGGCCCCTACGAGCAGTACTTC. It translates to CASSQGLGPYEQYF.

The chain recombines TRBV14 with TRBJ1-6, with D unresolved. Germline CDR1 is SGHDN and CDR2 is FVKESK. Trimming removed 0 bases at V and 9 bases at J, with 15 bases between. This CDR3 spans 16 amino acids. The CDR3 DNA reads as TGTGCCAGCAGCCAAGATTGGAAAGGGAGTAGTTCACCCCTCCACTTT. Its translation is CASSQDWKGSSSPLHF.

This clone was found once. V is TRBV6-2 or TRBV6-3 and J is TRBJ2-1; 11 bases are a match to TRBD2. Unmatched junction bases numbered 9, after V lost 2 bases and J lost 0 bases. Germline CDR1 MNHEY, CDR2 SVGEGT. The CDR3 contains 19 residues. In nucleotides, the CDR3 is TGTGCCAGCAGTTACGTGATAGCGGGGGGGAAAAGCTCCTACAATGAGCAGTTCTTC. Its translation is CASSYVIAGGKSSYNEQFF.

The genes are TRBV5-1 and TRBJ2-4; TRBD2 agrees at 11 bases. The CDR3 is 17 residues long. V lost 0 bases, J lost 4 bases, and 6 bases stayed unmatched. CDR1 and CDR2 from the germline V gene are SGHRS and YFSETQ. Written as DNA, the CDR3 is TGCGCCAGCAGCTTGGCTGGGCTAGCGGGAGGTAAAAACATTCAGTACTTC. It is translated as CASSLAGLAGGKNIQYF.

This chain connects TRBV18 to TRBJ1-5, with 7 bases identical to TRBD1. The ends lost 3 bases at V and 4 bases at J; junction bases unmatched: 6. The CDR3 length is 15 residues. Germline V CDR1 and CDR2: KGHSH, LQKENI. The CDR3 DNA reads as TGTGCCAGCTCACCCTCGGACAGGAAAAATCAGCCCCAGCATTTT. This sequence encodes CASSPSDRKNQPQHF.

This clone was counted a few times. The chain couples TRBV11-3 to TRBJ2-7; 7 bases align to TRBD2. Germline V gene sequence: CDR1 SGHNT, CDR2 YENEEA. The CDR3 contains 14 residues. After removal of 3 bases from V and 2 bases from J, the junction contained 4 bases not matched to a gene. CDR3 amino acids: CASSFKRGAYEQYF. The CDR3, as DNA: TGTGCCAGCAGCTTTAAGCGGGGAGCCTACGAGCAGTACTTC. The full variable domain, rest sourced from reference TRBV11-3 and TRBJ2-7, is EAGVVQSPRYKIIEKKQPVAFWCNPISGHNTLYWYLQNLGQGPELLIRYENEEAVDDSQLPKDRFSAERLKGVDSTLKIQPAELGDSAVYLCASSFKRGAYEQYFGPGTRLTVT.

This chain connects TRBV7-6 to TRBJ1-1, with D perhaps TRBD1 (6 bases). Germline-derived CDR1 and CDR2 are SGHVS and FNYEAQ. CDR3 size: 13 residues. The germline V and J ends were trimmed by 1 base and 8 bases, with 11 bases remaining between them. The CDR3 loop reads CASSLVGGGEAFF. CDR3 DNA sequence: TGTGCCAGCAGCTTAGTTGGGGGGGGCGAAGCTTTCTTT.

This clone was observed a single time. The rearrangement uses TRBV27 and TRBJ1-6, with a weak D call TRBD1 (6 bases). Trimming took 5 bases from V and 6 from J, leaving 11 bases between them. Germline values: CDR1 MNHEY, CDR2 SMNVEV (reference sequence). This CDR3 has 14 amino acids. The CDR3 region is CASSLDRINSPLHF. The CDR3 DNA follows: TGTGCCAGCAGTCTAGACAGGATTAATTCACCCCTCCACTTT.

V gene TRBV11-2 combines with J gene TRBJ2-5; no clear D. Trimming took 5 bases from V and 5 from J, leaving 6 bases between them. Germline CDR1 is SGHAT and CDR2 is FQNNGV. This CDR3 has 11 amino acids. DNA for the CDR3: TGTGCCAGCAGCCCCGGGGAGACCCAGTACTTC. Translation: CASSPGETQYF. Combining the CDR3 with reference TRBV11-2 and TRBJ2-5 gives the whole variable domain EAGVAQSPRYKIIEKRQSVAFWCNPISGHATLYWYQQILGQGPKLLIQFQNNGVVDDSQLPKDRFSAERLKGVDSTLKIQPAKLEDSAVYLCASSPGETQYFGPGTRLLVL.

This chain links TRBV30 with TRBJ2-3; 7 nucleotides line up with TRBD1. V lost 7 bases, J lost 4 bases, and 8 bases stayed unmatched. The CDR3 is made up of 13 amino acids. The V gene's germline CDR1 is GTSNPN and CDR2 SVGIG (reference sequence). The CDR3 here is CASTGTLPDTQYF. In DNA form, the CDR3 reads TGTGCCTCGACAGGGACATTGCCAGATACGCAGTATTTT.

V is TRBV4-3 and J is TRBJ1-5; D is possibly TRBD1 (5 bases). The CDR3 covers 17 residues. Per germline, CDR1 LGHNA and CDR2 YSLEER. V was trimmed by 0 bases and J by 6 bases, leaving 18 bases between them. The CDR3 nucleotides read TGCGCCAGCAGCCAAGATCAAATGAGTGTGGGGGGTCAGCCCCAGCATTTT. Translating gives CASSQDQMSVGGQPQHF.

This clone was detected once. This rearrangement joins TRBV5-6 to TRBJ1-2; TRBD1 might be the D (6 bases). The CDR3 is 15 residues long. CDR1 and CDR2 (germline): SGHDT, YYEEEE. Trimming pared 3 bases from V and 2 bases from J, leaving 14 bases between. The CDR3 bases are TGTGCCAGCAGCTACAAGGGCAGGGGAAACTATGGCTACACCTTC. Translated, it gives CASSYKGRGNYGYTF.

The chain carries TRBV4-2 and TRBJ2-7; 10 bases align to TRBD1. Germline lookup yields CDR1 LGHNA and CDR2 YNFKEQ. The CDR3 totals 16 residues. With 3 bases clipped from V and 1 base from J, the junction kept 6 bases outside the gene matches. The CDR3 reads CASSQRPGQGSYEQYF. In nucleotides, the CDR3 is TGTGCCAGCAGCCAGAGACCGGGACAGGGGTCCTACGAGCAGTACTTC.

This clone was seen once. The rearrangement joins TRBV18 to TRBJ2-7; 8 bases fit TRBD1. CDR3 length: 15 residues. Germline CDR1 reads KGHSH; CDR2 reads LQKENI. V dropped 0 bases and J dropped 5; count of bases not matched to a gene: 6. CDR3 sequence reads: CASSPPTGVGDEQYF. For the CDR3, the DNA is TGTGCCAGCTCACCACCGACAGGGGTGGGCGACGAGCAGTACTTC.

This clone was found once. The chain couples TRBV5-4 to TRBJ2-1, with 7 bases matching TRBD1. This CDR3 spans 15 amino acids. V shed 4 bases and J 4 bases; nucleotides not matched to a gene: 8. CDR1 and CDR2 (germline): SGHNT, YYREEE (reference sequence). CDR3 amino acids: CASSPGQDYYNEQFF. In nucleotides, the CDR3 is TGTGCCAGCAGCCCTGGACAGGATTATTACAATGAGCAGTTCTTC.

This clone has just a few counts. The CDR3: CASRYRARGYTF. The CDR3 region has the DNA TGTGCCAGCAGGTACAGGGCCCGGGGCTACACCTTC. The chain is built from TRBV2 and TRBJ1-2; possible D gene TRBD1, 6 bases. Trimming cost V 6 bases and J 8 bases, with 13 bases left between them. CDR3 length equals 12 residues. Germline V CDR1 and CDR2: SNHLY, FYNNEI.